The 7 T cell receptor beta chains reported below all come from one sample, sequenced in a study of cytomegalovirus exposure and HLA in healthy donors (dated by TCRdb to the late 2010s). The library was made by the immunoSEQ multiplex PCR assay. A mixture of 60 forward primers for TCR Vbeta segments and 13 reverse primers for TCR Jbeta segments was used in the multiplex PCR. TCRdb provides this immuneACCESS table in a form limited to in-frame rearrangements. Some clones are lacking; in checked studies, under half of them reflect an unresolved V gene, and why the rest are absent is not known. For this sample there are under 200,000 clones; around 79% appear just once. Approximately 4.4% of the sample belongs to the ten largest clones. The sample was PBMCs. The source is a woman aged 25 to 45 in good health and CMV-seropositive.

The chain carries TRBV4-3 and TRBJ2-2, with D unclear. This CDR3 region has 13 residues. Trimming shortened V by 2 bases and J by 3 bases, and 4 bases separated the two germline ends. In germline, CDR1 is LGHNA, CDR2 YSLEER. The CDR3 nucleotides read TGCGCCAGCAGCCAACCCTACACCGGGGAGCTGTTTTTT. Its translation: CASSQPYTGELFF.

V gene TRBV4-2 combines with J gene TRBJ2-7; TRBD1 might be the D (7 bases). Germline assignment: CDR1 LGHNA and CDR2 YNFKEQ. This CDR3 region has 17 residues. Trimming took off 3 bases at V and 6 bases at J, with 24 bases between the two ends. The CDR3: CASSHPRGGGAFSEQYF. In nucleotides, the CDR3 is TGTGCCAGCAGCCACCCCCGAGGAGGGGGCGCGTTCTCCGAGCAGTACTTC.

V is TRBV5-1 and J is TRBJ2-4; 7 bases match TRBD1. With 4 bases clipped from V and 0 bases from J, the junction kept 10 bases outside the gene matches. The CDR3 length is 17 residues. Germline V lookup: CDR1 SGHRS, CDR2 YFSETQ. Written as DNA, the CDR3 is TGCGCCAGCAGCCAAGTGACAGGGTCGCTAGCCAAAAACATTCAGTACTTC. Translating gives CASSQVTGSLAKNIQYF. Variable domain in full (rest from reference TRBV5-1 and TRBJ2-4): KAGVTQTPRYLIKTRGQQVTLSCSPISGHRSVSWYQQTPGQGLQFLFEYFSETQRNKGNFPGRFSGRQFSNSRSEMNVSTLELGDSALYLCASSQVTGSLAKNIQYFGAGTRLSVL.

The gene calls are TRBV7-2 and TRBJ2-1, with a possible D match to TRBD1 (5 bases). CDR3 length equals 13 residues. Germline V gene lookup returns CDR1 SGHTA and CDR2 FQGNSA. The V gene lost 5 bases and the J gene lost 9 bases, with 14 bases spanning the gap. CDR3 loop: CASSAVGATEQFF. As DNA, the CDR3 is TGTGCCAGCAGCGCAGTAGGGGCGACTGAGCAGTTCTTC.

This chain links TRBV29-1 with TRBJ2-7; 8 bases align to TRBD1. Germline CDR1 and CDR2: SQVTM and ANQGSEA. With 8 bases clipped from V and 3 bases from J, the junction kept 9 bases outside the gene matches. The length of the CDR3 is 13 residues. For the CDR3, the DNA is TGCAGCTATGCGACAGGGGCCGTCTACGAGCAGTACTTC. This gives the protein CSYATGAVYEQYF.

The CDR3 DNA sequence: TGCGCCAGCAGCCCGCGGAGAGCGGGATTCTACAATGAGCAGTTCTTC. As protein: CASSPRRAGFYNEQFF. The V and J genes are TRBV5-1 and TRBJ2-1, with 7 bases aligning to TRBD2. The CDR3 is 16 residues long. J gave up 3 bases and V 4 bases, and 10 bases lay outside the gene matches. Germline CDR1 reads SGHRS; CDR2 reads YFSETQ. Variable domain in full (rest from reference TRBV5-1 and TRBJ2-1): KAGVTQTPRYLIKTRGQQVTLSCSPISGHRSVSWYQQTPGQGLQFLFEYFSETQRNKGNFPGRFSGRQFSNSRSEMNVSTLELGDSALYLCASSPRRAGFYNEQFFGPGTRLTVL.

V usage is TRBV27 and J usage is TRBJ2-1; D is ambiguous. Trimming pared 3 bases from V and 6 bases from J, leaving 15 bases between. The CDR3 covers 15 residues. Germline V CDR1 and CDR2: MNHEY, SMNVEV (reference sequence). The CDR3 loop is CASSLTAVAFNEQFF. In nucleotides, the CDR3 is TGTGCCAGCAGTTTGACCGCCGTAGCCTTCAATGAGCAGTTCTTC.